A single sample is the source of the 7 T cell receptor beta chains below, sequenced in a study of CD8 T cells in ankylosing spondylitis. TCRdb re-analysed the 5' RACE reads in MiXCR, keeping a single row per CDR3 protein. In the table there are almost 250,000 distinct CDR3 sequences, around 32% of which are singletons. What was sequenced was blood, either unsorted or a sorted T cell fraction (not recorded which). The receptors derive from a male donor with ankylosing spondylitis or in good health (not recorded which).

The chain links TRBV12-3 or TRBV12-4 to TRBJ2-2; no clear D. Trimming took 10 bases from V and 5 from J, leaving 11 bases between them. CDR3 length equals 12 residues. Here the CDR3 DNA reads TGTGCCACCGACGAGCCTACCGGGGAGCTGTTTTTT. Its protein product is CATDEPTGELFF.

This clonotype turned up a few times. The gene calls are TRBV11-1 and TRBJ2-1; 14 bases line up with TRBD2. V was pared by 3 bases and J by 0 bases, with 13 bases of the junction left unmatched. Germline CDR1 and CDR2: SGHAT and FQDESV (reference sequence). The CDR3 has 21 residues. In nucleotides, the CDR3 is TGTGCCAGCAGCTTGAATATCGGGACTAGCGGGGGTTCGAGCTCCTACAATGAGCAGTTCTTC. Amino acid sequence: CASSLNIGTSGGSSSYNEQFF.

This clonotype was detected only a few times. The rearrangement links TRBV27 to TRBJ2-7, with 8 bases matching TRBD1. Germline-derived CDR1 and CDR2 are MNHEY and SMNVEV (reference sequence). The CDR3 totals 15 residues. The trim removed 1 base at V and 4 bases at J, leaving 6 bases unmatched. The CDR3 sequence is CASSLLTRTGYEQYF. CDR3 DNA: TGTGCCAGCAGTTTATTGACTCGGACAGGGTACGAGCAGTACTTC.

This clonotype was counted only a few times. This chain connects TRBV6-1 to TRBJ2-3; no firm D call. CDR3 size: 13 residues. The ends were cut back, 6 bases at V and 3 bases at J, with 10 bases in the middle. The germline V gene encodes CDR1 MNHNS and CDR2 SASEGT. CDR3 in amino acids: CASRGFGTDTQYF. In nucleotides, the CDR3 is TGTGCCAGCAGAGGTTTTGGTACAGATACGCAGTATTTT.

The rearrangement uses TRBV7-9 and TRBJ1-1, with a tentative D call TRBD1 (6 bases). Germline V gene lookup returns CDR1 SEHNR and CDR2 FQNEAQ (reference sequence). The CDR3 runs 13 residues. Trimming stripped 5 bases from V and 1 base from J, with 8 bases between. This CDR3 is CASSQQGNTEAFF. The CDR3 DNA sequence: TGTGCCAGCAGCCAACAGGGGAACACTGAAGCTTTCTTT.

Only a few counts were recorded for this clonotype. The chain links TRBV12-3 or TRBV12-4 to TRBJ2-3, with D unresolved. The V and J ends lost 6 bases and 1 base respectively, with 11 bases between them. The CDR3 is 14 residues long. The CDR3 nucleotides read TGTGCCAGCAGGGGGTGGCCAGGCACAGATACGCAGTATTTT. Translating gives CASRGWPGTDTQYF.

The genes are TRBV7-6 and TRBJ1-1; D is perhaps TRBD1 (5 bases). The CDR3 is made up of 13 amino acids. Germline V lookup: CDR1 SGHVS, CDR2 FNYEAQ. V was pared by 5 bases and J by 4 bases, with 11 bases between. The CDR3 spells CASSPWGGTEAFF. The CDR3, as DNA: TGTGCCAGCAGCCCCTGGGGGGGCACTGAAGCTTTCTTT.